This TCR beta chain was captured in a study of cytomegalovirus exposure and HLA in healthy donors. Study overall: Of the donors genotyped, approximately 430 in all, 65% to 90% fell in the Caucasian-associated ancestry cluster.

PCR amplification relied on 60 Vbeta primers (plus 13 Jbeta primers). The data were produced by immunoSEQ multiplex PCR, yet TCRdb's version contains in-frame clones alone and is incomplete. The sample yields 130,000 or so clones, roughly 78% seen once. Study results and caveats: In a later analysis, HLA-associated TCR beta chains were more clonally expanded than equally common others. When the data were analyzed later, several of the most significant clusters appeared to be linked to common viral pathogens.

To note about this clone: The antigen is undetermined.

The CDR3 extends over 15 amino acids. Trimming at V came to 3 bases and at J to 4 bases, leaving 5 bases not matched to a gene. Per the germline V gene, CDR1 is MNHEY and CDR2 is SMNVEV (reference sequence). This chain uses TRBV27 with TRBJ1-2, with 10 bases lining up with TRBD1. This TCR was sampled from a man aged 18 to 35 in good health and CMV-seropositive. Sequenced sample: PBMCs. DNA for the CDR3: TGTGCCAGCAGTTTGGAGGGGGACAGGGGCTATGGCTACACCTTC. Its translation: CASSLEGDRGYGYTF.